The 15 T cell receptor beta chains below were found in one sample sequenced in a study of OX40 agonist ivuxolimab in advanced cancers. Libraries were prepared through the immunoSEQ multiplex PCR assay. The clones in this table, taken by TCRdb from immuneACCESS, are in-frame only. Not every clone is retained; where verified, under half of the shortfall comes from an unresolved V gene, and the cause of the rest is unknown. Present in this sample are roughly 80,000 clones, around nine tenths of which were seen just once. The ten largest clonotypes hold less than 0.4% of the sample. Sample: CD4+ or CD8+ T cells sorted from blood, taken in a trial of the OX40 agonist ivuxolimab. Receptor source: an adult with an advanced solid tumor such as melanoma, head and neck, liver or kidney cancer.

The chain uses TRBV7-2 and TRBJ2-7; 7 bases align to TRBD1. CDR3 length: 15 amino acids. Germline V gene lookup returns CDR1 SGHTA and CDR2 FQGNSA. V was pared by 3 bases and J by 0 bases, with 5 bases of the junction left unmatched. Here the CDR3 DNA reads TGTGCCAGCAGCTTGGACAGGAGAAGCTCCTACGAGCAGTACTTC. The encoded protein is CASSLDRRSSYEQYF.

The chain carries TRBV7-2 and TRBJ1-5; D gene unclear. This CDR3 has 12 amino acids. The germline V gene has CDR1 SGHTA and CDR2 FQGNSA. The V gene lost 11 bases and the J gene lost 8 bases, with 16 bases spanning the gap. The chain's CDR3 is CAWRLGDEPQHF. The CDR3 nucleotides read TGTGCCTGGAGGCTTGGGGATGAGCCCCAGCATTTT. Filled out from reference TRBV7-2 and TRBJ1-5, the complete variable domain reads GAGVSQSPSNKVTEKGKDVELRCDPISGHTALYWYRQSLGQGLEFLIYFQGNSAPDKSGLPSDRFSAERTGGSVSTLTIQRTQQEDSAVYLCAWRLGDEPQHFGDGTRLSIL.

The chain couples TRBV7-3 to TRBJ1-1; TRBD1 agrees at 7 bases. The CDR3 is made up of 14 amino acids. J lost 1 base, V lost 5 bases, and 4 bases had no gene match. Per the germline V gene, CDR1 is SGHTA and CDR2 is FQGTGA. The DNA for the CDR3 is TGTGCCAGCAGCCCACAGGGGCAGAACACTGAAGCTTTCTTT. Residues: CASSPQGQNTEAFF. The full variable domain, its missing parts supplied by reference TRBV7-3 and TRBJ1-1, is GAGVSQTPSNKVTEKGKYVELRCDPISGHTALYWYRQSLGQGPEFLIYFQGTGAADDSGLPNDRFFAVRPEGSVSTLKIQRTERGDSAVYLCASSPQGQNTEAFFGQGTRLTVV.

V is TRBV6-5 and J is TRBJ2-1; D is perhaps TRBD1 or TRBD2 (5 bases each). With 7 bases removed from V and 9 bases from J, the gap between germline ends came to 19 bases. Germline V lookup: CDR1 MNHEY, CDR2 SVGAGI. CDR3 length: 14 amino acids. The CDR3 nucleotides read TGTGCCAGCACCCTACGAGAGGGGCCTGGTGAGCAGTTCTTC. Translating gives CASTLREGPGEQFF.

The chain combines TRBV28 with TRBJ2-5; perhaps TRBD2 as D (5 bases). The CDR3 runs 15 residues. Trimming took off 7 bases at V and 5 bases at J, with 20 bases between the two ends. CDR1 and CDR2 (germline): MDHEN, SYDVKM. The CDR3 nucleotides read TGTGCCAGCAATACAGACGCGGGTCCCCGGGAGACCCAGTACTTC. It is translated as CASNTDAGPRETQYF.

The chain joins TRBV28 to TRBJ2-1; D perhaps matches TRBD1 (6 bases). Trimming removed 2 bases at V and 0 bases at J, with 11 bases between. This CDR3 comprises 16 residues. The germline gives CDR1 MDHEN, CDR2 SYDVKM. The CDR3 coding sequence is TGTGCCAGCAGTTTAGTACAGGGTTCCTCCTACAATGAGCAGTTCTTC. It yields the protein CASSLVQGSSYNEQFF. The full variable domain, its missing parts supplied by reference TRBV28 and TRBJ2-1, is DVKVTQSSRYLVKRTGEKVFLECVQDMDHENMFWYRQDPGLGLRLIYFSYDVKMKEKGDIPEGYSVSREKKERFSLILESASTNQTSMYLCASSLVQGSSYNEQFFGPGTRLTVL.

The chain employs TRBV5-3 and TRBJ1-1, with D unresolved. TRBV5-3 is filed as an ORF, its function uncertain. Deletions cut 0 bases from V and 2 bases from J, with 8 bases between. The CDR3 runs to 14 residues. The CDR3 sequence is CARSLVRFNTEAFF. In DNA, the CDR3 is TGTGCCAGAAGCTTGGTCAGATTTAACACTGAAGCTTTCTTT.

This chain links TRBV5-1 with TRBJ1-2; 9 bases map to TRBD1. Germline trimming cut 4 bases from V and 10 bases from J; bases unmatched to any gene: 5. This CDR3 contains 12 residues. Per the germline V gene, CDR1 is SGHRS and CDR2 is YFSETQ. The CDR3 nucleotides are TGCGCCAGCAGCCCGCGGGACAGGGACTACACCTTC. The encoded protein is CASSPRDRDYTF.

Comment on this clone: Its ends do not fully match the called genes, so a read error is possible. CDR3 DNA sequence: TGTGCCTGGAGTGTACGAGTCCAGGTTGTCTTC. Amino acid sequence: CAWSVRVQVVF. This chain connects TRBV30 to TRBJ2-1, with D unclear. The CDR3 extends over 11 amino acids. Germline values: CDR1 GTSNPN, CDR2 SVGIG (reference sequence).

The chain has TRBV2 and TRBJ2-1; 11 bases align to TRBD2. CDR3 length equals 15 residues. The ends lost 4 bases at V and 6 bases at J; junction bases unmatched: 5. In germline, CDR1 is SNHLY, CDR2 FYNNEI. CDR3 region: CASSAGTSGINEQFF. The CDR3 nucleotides are TGTGCCAGCAGTGCCGGGACTAGCGGAATCAATGAGCAGTTCTTC. The full variable domain, with the rest looked up from reference TRBV2 and TRBJ2-1, is EPEVTQTPSHQVTQMGQEVILRCVPISNHLYFYWYRQILGQKVEFLVSFYNNEISEKSEIFDDQFSVERPDGSNFTLKIRSTKLEDSAMYFCASSAGTSGINEQFFGPGTRLTVL.

The CDR3 DNA reads as TGTGCCAGCAGCTTGAAAGGGACTAGCGGGGGGCAAGAGACCCAGTACTTC. It specifies CASSLKGTSGGQETQYF. The rearrangement links TRBV7-9 to TRBJ2-5; 15 bases agree with TRBD2. The CDR3 length is 17 residues. Looked up from germline, CDR1 is SEHNR and CDR2 is FQNEAQ (reference sequence). After removal of 3 bases from V and 2 bases from J, the junction contained 4 bases not matched to a gene.

The chain uses TRBV5-4 and TRBJ2-5, with TRBD1 matching 8 bases. Germline V gene sequence: CDR1 SGHNT, CDR2 YYREEE (reference sequence). Losses at the gene ends were 0 bases for V and 2 bases for J; bases not matched to a gene: 6. The CDR3 sequence is 16 residues long. Here the CDR3 DNA reads TGTGCCAGCAGCTTGGCAGGGGGCAGGGCGCAAGAGACCCAGTACTTC. Translated, it gives CASSLAGGRAQETQYF.

The rearrangement links TRBV5-1 to TRBJ1-5; 7 bases map to TRBD1. The V gene's germline CDR1 is SGHRS and CDR2 YFSETQ. CDR3 length: 15 residues. J gave up 5 bases and V 2 bases, and 7 bases lay outside the gene matches. The DNA for the CDR3 is TGCGCCAGCAGCTTCCGACAGGGACGGGATCAGCCCCAGCATTTT. Translation: CASSFRQGRDQPQHF.

The V gene is TRBV6-4, the J gene TRBJ1-6, with 8 positions matching TRBD1. With V trimmed by 2 bases and J by 7 bases, 7 bases remained unmatched. The CDR3 covers 16 residues. CDR1 and CDR2 from the germline V gene are MRHNA and SNTAGT. CDR3 residues: CASSDRAGGLNSPLHF. CDR3 DNA: TGTGCCAGCAGTGACAGGGCAGGGGGCTTAAATTCACCCCTCCACTTT.

V and J are TRBV5-1 and TRBJ1-1, with TRBD1 identical over 12 bases. The germline CDR1 and CDR2 sequences are SGHRS and YFSETQ. The CDR3 runs to 18 residues. The V gene end was trimmed by 3 bases and the J gene end by 3 bases; junction bases not matched to a gene: 12. In nucleotides, the CDR3 is TGCGCCAGCAGCTCGACCCCGGGACAGGGGGCAGCCCACACTGAAGCTTTCTTT. Its translation: CASSSTPGQGAAHTEAFF.